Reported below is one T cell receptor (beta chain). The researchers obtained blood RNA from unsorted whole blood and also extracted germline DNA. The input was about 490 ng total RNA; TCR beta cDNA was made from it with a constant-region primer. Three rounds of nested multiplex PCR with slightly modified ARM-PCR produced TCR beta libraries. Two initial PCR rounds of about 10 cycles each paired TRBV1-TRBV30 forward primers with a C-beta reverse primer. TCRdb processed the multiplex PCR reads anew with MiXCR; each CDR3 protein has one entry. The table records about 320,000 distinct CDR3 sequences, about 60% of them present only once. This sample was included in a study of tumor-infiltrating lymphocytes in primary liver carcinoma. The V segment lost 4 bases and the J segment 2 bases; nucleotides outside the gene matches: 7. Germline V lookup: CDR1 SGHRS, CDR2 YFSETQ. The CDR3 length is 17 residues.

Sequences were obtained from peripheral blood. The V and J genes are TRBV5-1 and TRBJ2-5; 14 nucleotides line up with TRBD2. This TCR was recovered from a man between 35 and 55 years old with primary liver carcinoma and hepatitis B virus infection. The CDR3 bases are TGCGCCAGCAGCGCCGGGACTAGCGGGGGATGGCAAGAGACCCAGTACTTC. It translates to CASSAGTSGGWQETQYF.